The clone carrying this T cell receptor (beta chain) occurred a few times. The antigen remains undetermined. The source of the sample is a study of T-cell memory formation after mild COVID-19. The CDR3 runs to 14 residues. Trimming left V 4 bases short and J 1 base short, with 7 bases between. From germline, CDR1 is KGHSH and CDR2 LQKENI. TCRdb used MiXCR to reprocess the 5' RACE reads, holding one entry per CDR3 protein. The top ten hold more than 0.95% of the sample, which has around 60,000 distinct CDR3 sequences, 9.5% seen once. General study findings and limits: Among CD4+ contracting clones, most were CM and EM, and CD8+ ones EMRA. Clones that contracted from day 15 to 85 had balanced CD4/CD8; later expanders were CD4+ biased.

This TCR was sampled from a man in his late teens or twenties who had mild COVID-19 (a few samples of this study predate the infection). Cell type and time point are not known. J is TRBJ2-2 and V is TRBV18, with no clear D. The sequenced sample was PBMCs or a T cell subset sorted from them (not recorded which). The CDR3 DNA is TGTGCCAGCTCACTTCAAAAGAACACCGGGGAGCTGTTTTTT. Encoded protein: CASSLQKNTGELFF.